The 20 T cell receptor beta chains given below trace back to one sample, sequenced in a study of CD8 T cell repertoires and HIV-1 epitope variants. TCRdb's copy holds only in-frame clones and misses some; the assay was immunoSEQ multiplex PCR. Among around 5,000 clones listed, around 66% were seen once. What these receptors recognize is not known. Sequences were obtained from cultured CD8+ T cells derived from PBMCs. These receptors were collected from a male donor with HIV.

The CDR3 reads CASSQDPPSGTSTDTQYF. CDR3 DNA: TGCGCCAGCAGCCAAGACCCCCCTAGCGGGACTAGCACAGATACGCAGTATTTT. The V and J genes are TRBV4-1 and TRBJ2-3; 9 bases fit TRBD2. The CDR3 spans 18 residues. J gave up 0 bases and V 0 bases, and 7 bases lay outside the gene matches. Germline V gene data show CDR1 as MGHRA and CDR2 as YSYEKL.

The chain joins TRBV6-4 to TRBJ2-1; D not resolved. Germline assignment: CDR1 MRHNA and CDR2 SNTAGT. The CDR3 covers 12 residues. The V and J ends lost 2 bases and 8 bases respectively, with 7 bases between them. The CDR3 is CASSDDGHEQFF. In DNA, the CDR3 is TGTGCCAGCAGTGACGACGGACATGAGCAGTTCTTC.

V usage is TRBV2 and J usage is TRBJ2-7, with no clear D. The V gene's germline CDR1 is SNHLY and CDR2 FYNNEI. Deletions cut 3 bases from V and 3 bases from J, with 12 bases between. The length of the CDR3 is 14 residues. CDR3 loop: CASSDELEIYEQYF. In DNA, the CDR3 is TGTGCCAGCAGTGACGAGCTCGAGATCTACGAGCAGTACTTC.

The rearrangement uses TRBV14 and TRBJ2-3; D not resolved. V was cut by 4 bases and J by 3 bases, with 5 bases left in between. Germline values: CDR1 SGHDN, CDR2 FVKESK. CDR3 length: 12 amino acids. CDR3 nucleotide sequence: TGTGCCAGCAGCCTAGAGACAGATACGCAGTATTTT. Amino acids: CASSLETDTQYF.

Of note for this clone: The limits of the CDR3 on the DNA are not certain, so only TCRdb's listed CDR3 is given. V usage is TRBV2 and J usage is TRBJ2-1; the D call of TRBD1 is as the table states it, not checked on the DNA. The CDR3 spans 15 residues, counting both ends. The germline V gene encodes CDR1 SNHLY and CDR2 FYNNEI. The CDR3 loop is CASSTGQYFGNEQFF.

The chain employs TRBV7-2 and TRBJ2-5; D is uncertain. The CDR3 spans 12 residues. The germline CDR1 and CDR2 sequences are SGHTA and FQGNSA. V was cut by 5 bases and J by 5 bases, with 9 bases left in between. The CDR3 sequence is CASSPEAETQYF. Here the CDR3 DNA reads TGTGCCAGCAGCCCAGAGGCGGAGACCCAGTACTTC.

This chain joins TRBV28 and TRBJ1-1; 7 nucleotides match TRBD1. CDR3 size: 14 residues. The trim removed 4 bases at V and 1 base at J, leaving 3 bases unmatched. Per germline, CDR1 MDHEN and CDR2 SYDVKM. CDR3 loop: CASSYRGGNTEAFF. In nucleotides, the CDR3 is TGTGCCAGCAGTTACAGGGGAGGGAACACTGAAGCTTTCTTT.

The rearrangement links TRBV21-1 to TRBJ2-7; TRBD2 is the table's D call and was not checked against the DNA. TRBV21-1 is annotated as a pseudogene. CDR3 size: 16 residues. This CDR3 reads CASSKLSQRETHEQYF. The CDR3 nucleotides are TGTGCCAGCAGCAAGTTGTCCCAGCGGGAGACCCACGAGCAGTACTTC.

V is TRBV7-6 and J is TRBJ2-2; D not certain. V lost 5 bases and J lost 6, with 10 bases in between. This CDR3 is built from 13 residues. Per the germline V gene, CDR1 is SGHVS and CDR2 is FNYEAQ. The CDR3 sequence: CASSVSIPGELFF. The CDR3 DNA is TGTGCCAGCAGCGTCAGTATCCCCGGGGAGCTGTTTTTT.

The V call is TRBV11-2, the J call TRBJ1-1, with D perhaps matching TRBD1 (6 bases). The CDR3 runs 14 residues. Trimming removed 5 bases from V and 1 base from J, with 11 bases in between. Germline CDR1 and CDR2: SGHAT and FQNNGV. The CDR3 loop is CASSRSGQNTEAFF. The CDR3 coding sequence is TGTGCCAGCAGCCGTTCGGGACAGAACACTGAAGCTTTCTTT.

This sequence joins TRBV21-1 and TRBJ1-1. TRBV21-1 is marked as a pseudogene. The CDR3 loop spans 11 amino acids. Written as DNA, the CDR3 is TGTGCCAGCAGCGAAAGGACTGAAGCTTTCTTT. Translated: CASSERTEAFF.

On this clone itself: Other DNA sequences in the sample encode the same CDR3. V gene TRBV4-3 combines with J gene TRBJ2-2; 9 positions match TRBD2. This CDR3 contains 16 residues. V gave up 3 bases and J gave up 5 bases; unmatched junction bases: 7. In germline, CDR1 is LGHNA, CDR2 YSLEER. CDR3 in amino acids: CASSQDEAGGTGELFF. CDR3 bases: TGCGCCAGCAGCCAGGATGAGGCGGGGGGGACCGGGGAGCTGTTTTTT.

The rearrangement joins TRBV6-5 to TRBJ2-4; tentatively, D is TRBD1 (5 bases). V was shortened by 6 bases and J by 5 bases, with 11 bases between the two germline ends. The CDR3 has 13 amino acids. Germline loops: CDR1 MNHEY, CDR2 SVGAGI. The CDR3 spells CASRKGLENIQYF. CDR3 nucleotide sequence: TGTGCCAGCAGGAAGGGGCTTGAAAACATTCAGTACTTC.

The V gene is TRBV9, the J gene TRBJ1-2; TRBD1 matches 9 bases. Looked up from germline, CDR1 is SGDLS and CDR2 is YYNGEE. J lost 5 bases, V lost 0 bases, and 8 bases had no gene match. CDR3 size: 16 residues. CDR3 loop: CASSVGSGTGQYGYTF. The CDR3 nucleotides read TGTGCCAGCAGCGTAGGGTCCGGGACAGGGCAGTATGGCTACACCTTC.

The chain employs TRBV4-1 and TRBJ2-3; 12 bases align to TRBD1. The germline V gene encodes CDR1 MGHRA and CDR2 YSYEKL. The CDR3 has 16 amino acids. The V segment lost 3 bases and the J segment 5 bases; nucleotides outside the gene matches: 6. The chain's CDR3 is CASSQMGQGAGDTQYF. As DNA, the CDR3 is TGCGCCAGCAGCCAGATGGGACAGGGGGCCGGAGATACGCAGTATTTT.

The chain carries TRBV5-5 and TRBJ2-5; TRBD1 matches 10 bases. The tail of the sequence fits TRBJ2-7 better, so the J call may be wrong. CDR3 size: 14 residues. CDR1 and CDR2 from the germline V gene are SGHKS and YYEKEE (reference sequence). CDR3 DNA: TGTGCCAGCAGCCTAGGGACAGGGGCCGGCGAGCAGTACTTC. Its translation is CASSLGTGAGEQYF.

The chain recombines TRBV19 with TRBJ1-2; TRBD1 matches 7 bases. J lost 2 bases, V lost 5 bases, and 2 bases had no gene match. Germline V gives CDR1 LNHDA, CDR2 SQIVND (reference sequence). The CDR3 extends over 13 amino acids. This CDR3 reads CASSLTGNYGYTF. The CDR3 DNA reads as TGTGCCAGTAGTTTGACAGGGAACTATGGCTACACCTTC.

In this sample, this clone turned up a few times. The rearrangement uses TRBV11-3 and TRBJ2-7, with D perhaps TRBD1 (6 bases). The germline gives CDR1 SGHNT, CDR2 YENEEA. The CDR3 is 14 amino acids. V lost 5 bases to trimming and J lost 5 bases, with 16 bases between them. The CDR3 region has the DNA TGTGCCAGCAGCCCTACGACAGGCGGCCACGAGCAGTACTTC. Protein product: CASSPTTGGHEQYF. The entire variable domain, with the rest obtained from reference TRBV11-3 and TRBJ2-7, is as follows: EAGVVQSPRYKIIEKKQPVAFWCNPISGHNTLYWYLQNLGQGPELLIRYENEEAVDDSQLPKDRFSAERLKGVDSTLKIQPAELGDSAVYLCASSPTTGGHEQYFGPGTRLTVT.

V usage is TRBV5-4 and J usage is TRBJ2-1; no clear D. The V gene lost 3 bases and the J gene lost 1 base, with 14 bases spanning the gap. CDR3 length equals 16 residues. The V gene's germline CDR1 is SGHNT and CDR2 YYREEE (reference sequence). CDR3 amino acids: CASSSTESLSYNEQFF. The CDR3 DNA sequence: TGTGCCAGCAGCTCCACAGAGTCCCTATCCTACAATGAGCAGTTCTTC.

CDR3 loop: CASSDGRQFNTEAFF. The CDR3 DNA reads as TGTGCCAGCAGTGATGGCCGACAGTTCAACACTGAAGCTTTCTTT. The chain joins TRBV25-1 to TRBJ1-1; perhaps TRBD1 as D (5 bases). Germline assignment: CDR1 MGHDK and CDR2 SYGVNS. The V gene lost 3 bases and the J gene lost 2 bases, with 13 bases spanning the gap. CDR3 length: 15 amino acids.